A selection of T cell receptor beta chains follows, all from one sample in a study of blood T cells in healthy people across ages. TCRdb itself ran the 5' RACE reads through MiXCR, one entry per CDR3 protein. The sample contains about 1 million distinct CDR3 sequences, 45% of which appear only once. Input material: blood. These receptors all come from a woman aged 60-75 years in good health. Both conserved end residues are part of each CDR3. A D gene is named only where the DNA matches it firmly. The size field is filled for only some rows; it gives once, few, many or a size class.

j_call d_call v_call clone_size cdr3_nt cdr3_aa
TRBJ2-7 . TRBV9 few TGTGCCAGCAGCGTAGACAGACTAGATCGCGAGCAGTACTTC CASSVDRLDREQYF
TRBJ2-3 . TRBV9 . TGTGCCAGCAGCGTAGCTACCGGCACAGATACGCAGTATTTT CASSVATGTDTQYF
TRBJ2-5 TRBD2 TRBV11-2 many TGTGCCAGCAGCAGCGGCGGGGGTGGGACCCAGTACTTC CASSSGGGGTQYF
TRBJ2-1 TRBD2 TRBV15 . TGTGCCACCAGCGGGAGCCCGAGGGAGGGAGATGAGCAGTTCTTC CATSGSPREGDEQFF
TRBJ2-1 TRBD2 TRBV9 . TGTGCCAGCAATCGGGAGGAGGCGGGCTACAATGAGCAGTTCTTC CASNREEAGYNEQFF
TRBJ1-2 TRBD1 TRBV12-3/TRBV12-4 . TGTGCCAGCAGACAGGGGTTGAGCTATGGCTACACCTTC CASRQGLSYGYTF
TRBJ1-6 . TRBV6-4 . TGTGCCAGCAGTGCGGACGTTGAAAATTCACCCCTCCACTTT CASSADVENSPLHF
TRBJ2-5 . TRBV20-1 few TGCAGTGCTAAGAGGCTACAGAGAAGTGAAGAGACCCAGTACTTC CSAKRLQRSEETQYF
TRBJ2-1 . TRBV7-6 few TGTGCCAGCAGCTTGGCTGTAGGGGGGCGTGGGCAGTTCTTC CASSLAVGGRGQFF
TRBJ2-7 . TRBV6-1 . TGTGCCAGCAGTGAAAGGTCTGTGGTACGCTACTACTACGAGCAGTACTTC CASSERSVVRYYYEQYF
TRBJ2-3 TRBD1 TRBV20-1 . TGCAGTGCTACCGGACAGGGAGTTGAAGATACGCAGTATTTT CSATGQGVEDTQYF
TRBJ2-1 . TRBV6-5 . TGTGCCAGCAGTTACCAGGGGTGGCAGTTCTTC CASSYQGWQFF
TRBJ2-5 TRBD2 TRBV13 . TGTGCCAGTACAACAGTGGCGGGGCGGGGGGAAGAGACCCAGTACTTC CASTTVAGRGEETQYF
TRBJ2-5 TRBD2 TRBV6-5 . TGTGCCAGCAGTGTTCTAGCGGGAGAAGATGAGCAGTACTTC CASSVLAGEDEQYF
TRBJ2-7 . TRBV15 . TGTGCCACCAGCAGAGCCGTTGGCGAGCAGTACTTC CATSRAVGEQYF
TRBJ1-6 TRBD1 TRBV7-6 few TGTGCCAGCAGCGCCACGAGACAGGGGGTTATTGGTCCACCCCTCCACTTT CASSATRQGVIGPPLHF
TRBJ2-2 . TRBV3-1 . TGTGCCAGCAGCCAGCCCGTTGGAACCGGGGAGCTGTTTTTT CASSQPVGTGELFF
TRBJ2-2 . TRBV7-2 . TGTGCCAGCAGCTTAGCCGGGCTAGGCGGGGAGCTGTTTTTT CASSLAGLGGELFF
TRBJ2-1 . TRBV12-3/TRBV12-4 . TGTGCCAGCAGCCCAATTTCGCCGTCCGAGCAGTTCTTC CASSPISPSEQFF
TRBJ2-2 . TRBV5-1 . TGCGCCAGCAGCCCGGGGGAGGCCACCGGGGAGCTGTTTTTT CASSPGEATGELFF
TRBJ2-3 TRBD2 TRBV3-1 . TGTGCCAGCAGCCATCCTAGCGGGAGAATGCAGTATTTT CASSHPSGRMQYF
TRBJ2-1 TRBD2 TRBV7-9 . TGTGCCAGCAGCTCAAGCGGGAGGCGTATCTACAATGAGCAGTTCTTC CASSSSGRRIYNEQFF
TRBJ2-3 TRBD2 TRBV11-2 . TGTGCCAGCAGCCTAGGGACTAGCGGGCGTACGCAGTATTTT CASSLGTSGRTQYF
TRBJ2-7 . TRBV6-2/TRBV6-3 . TGTGCCAGCAGTTACGTCCGCGGAGGGATTGGCTACGAGCAGTACTTC CASSYVRGGIGYEQYF
TRBJ1-2 . TRBV27 . TGTGCCAGCAGCCCCTTAGGAATTTCCTATGGCTACACCTTC CASSPLGISYGYTF
TRBJ2-1 . TRBV27 . TGTGCCAGCAGTTTGGATAGGGAATCCTACAATGAGCAGTTCTTC CASSLDRESYNEQFF
TRBJ2-7 . TRBV6-5 few TGTGCCAGCAGGAGACAGCTAAGCTCCTACGAGCAGTACTTC CASRRQLSSYEQYF
TRBJ2-7 TRBD2 TRBV29-1 . TGCAGCGTTGAGGGGACTAGCGGGACATACGAGCAGTACTTC CSVEGTSGTYEQYF
TRBJ2-5 . TRBV10-3 . TGTGCCATCAGTGTAACCCCGACGGGCGAGACCCAGTACTTC CAISVTPTGETQYF
TRBJ2-7 TRBD1 TRBV10-1 . TGCGCCAGCAGTCGATACGACAGGGGAAGCTACGAGCAGTACTTC CASSRYDRGSYEQYF
TRBJ1-2 . TRBV7-8 . TGTGCCAGCAGCCCCCGGGACGGGGGGAACTATGGCTACACCTTC CASSPRDGGNYGYTF
TRBJ2-7 . TRBV12-3/TRBV12-4 . TGTGCCAGCAGACTTCAAATCTCCTACGAGCAGTACTTC CASRLQISYEQYF
TRBJ1-5 TRBD1 TRBV28 . TGTGCCAGGCTGACAGGGTACCAGCCCCAGCATTTT CARLTGYQPQHF
TRBJ2-1 TRBD2 TRBV20-1 few TGCAGTGCTAGAGATGCGACTAGCGTGAATGAGCAGTTCTTC CSARDATSVNEQFF
TRBJ2-7 TRBD2 TRBV7-6 few TGTGCCAGCAGCCGGGGACTAGCGGGAGGCCCAGGTTACGAGCAGTACTTC CASSRGLAGGPGYEQYF
TRBJ2-7 . TRBV29-1 few TGCAGCGTTCGAAACGGGACCAGGGCGTACGAGCAGTACTTC CSVRNGTRAYEQYF
TRBJ2-1 . TRBV29-1 . TGCAGCGTTGGCCGAGGTTCAGACCCTACTTACAATGAGCAGTTCTTC CSVGRGSDPTYNEQFF
TRBJ2-6 . TRBV11-3 . TGTGCCAGCAGCTTAGAGACTTCAAACTCTGGGGCCAACGTCCTGACTTTC CASSLETSNSGANVLTF
TRBJ2-5 . TRBV6-2/TRBV6-3 few TGTGCCAGCAGTACTTCAAGGGGGGGTCAAGAGACCCAGTACTTC CASSTSRGGQETQYF
TRBJ2-3 . TRBV6-5 few TGTGCCAGCAGTTACTCTTCAGGCAACCCAAGCACAGATACGCAGTATTTT CASSYSSGNPSTDTQYF
TRBJ2-7 TRBD2 TRBV12-3/TRBV12-4 . TGTGCCAGCAGTTTAGCTAGCGGGAGACTGTTCTACGAGCAGTACTTC CASSLASGRLFYEQYF
TRBJ2-3 . TRBV20-1 . TGCAGTGCCAATGCACGGGACTCAGATACGCAGTATTTT CSANARDSDTQYF
TRBJ2-7 TRBD1 TRBV30 . TGTGCCTGCACAGGGGTCTTGTACGAGCAGTACTTC CACTGVLYEQYF
TRBJ1-5 . TRBV6-2/TRBV6-3 once TGTGCCAGCAGTTACGGCCTCCCCTGGGGTCAGCCCCAGCATTTT CASSYGLPWGQPQHF
TRBJ2-5 TRBD2 TRBV12-3/TRBV12-4 . TGTGCCAGCAGTTTTGGTGCGGGGACTAGCGGGACAGAGACCCAGTACTTC CASSFGAGTSGTETQYF